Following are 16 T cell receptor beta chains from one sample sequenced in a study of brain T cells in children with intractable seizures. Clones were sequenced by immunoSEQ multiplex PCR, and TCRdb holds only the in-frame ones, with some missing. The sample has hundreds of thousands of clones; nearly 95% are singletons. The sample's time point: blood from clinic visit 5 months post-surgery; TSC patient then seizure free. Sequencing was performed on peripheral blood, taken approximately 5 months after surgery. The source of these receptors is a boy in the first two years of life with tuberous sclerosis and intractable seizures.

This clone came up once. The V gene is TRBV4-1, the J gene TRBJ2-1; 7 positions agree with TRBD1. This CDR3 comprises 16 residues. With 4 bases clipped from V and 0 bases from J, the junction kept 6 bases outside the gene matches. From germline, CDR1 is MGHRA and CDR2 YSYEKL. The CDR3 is CASSPYGDSSYNEQFF. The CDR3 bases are TGCGCCAGCAGCCCGTACGGGGACAGCTCCTACAATGAGCAGTTCTTC.

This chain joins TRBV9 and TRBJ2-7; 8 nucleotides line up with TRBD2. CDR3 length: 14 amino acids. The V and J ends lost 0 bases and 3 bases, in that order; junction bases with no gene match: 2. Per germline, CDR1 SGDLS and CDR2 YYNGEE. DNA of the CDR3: TGTGCCAGCAGCGTAGCTACTAGCGGCTACGAGCAGTACTTC. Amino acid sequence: CASSVATSGYEQYF. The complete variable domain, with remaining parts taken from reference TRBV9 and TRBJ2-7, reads DSGVTQTPKHLITATGQRVTLRCSPRSGDLSVYWYQQSLDQGLQFLIQYYNGEERAKGNILERFSAQQFPDLHSELNLSSLELGDSALYFCASSVATSGYEQYFGPGTRLTVT.

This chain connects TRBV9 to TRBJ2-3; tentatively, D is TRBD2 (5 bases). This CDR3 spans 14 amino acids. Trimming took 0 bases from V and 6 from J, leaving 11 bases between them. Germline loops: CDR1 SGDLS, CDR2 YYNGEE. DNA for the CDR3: TGTGCCAGCAGCGTAGCGGGGTCAGTGGATACGCAGTATTTT. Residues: CASSVAGSVDTQYF.

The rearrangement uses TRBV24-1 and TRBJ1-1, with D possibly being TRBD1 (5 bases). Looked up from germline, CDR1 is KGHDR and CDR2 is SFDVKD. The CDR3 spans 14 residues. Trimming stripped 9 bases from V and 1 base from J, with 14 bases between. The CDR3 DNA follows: TGTGCCACCCGAGGGACCTACCCGAACACTGAAGCTTTCTTT. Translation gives CATRGTYPNTEAFF.

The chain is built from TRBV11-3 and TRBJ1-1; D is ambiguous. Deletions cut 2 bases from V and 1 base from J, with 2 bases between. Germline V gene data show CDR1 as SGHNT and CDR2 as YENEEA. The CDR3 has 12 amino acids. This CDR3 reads CASSLQNTEAFF. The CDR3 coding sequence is TGTGCCAGCAGCTTACAGAACACTGAAGCTTTCTTT.

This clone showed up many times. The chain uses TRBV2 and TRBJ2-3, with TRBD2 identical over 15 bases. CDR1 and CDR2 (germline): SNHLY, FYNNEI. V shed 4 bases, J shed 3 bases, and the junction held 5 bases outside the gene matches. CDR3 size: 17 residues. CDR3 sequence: CASSGTSGGEVTDTQYF. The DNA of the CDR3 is TGTGCCAGCAGTGGGACTAGCGGGGGGGAGGTGACAGATACGCAGTATTTT.

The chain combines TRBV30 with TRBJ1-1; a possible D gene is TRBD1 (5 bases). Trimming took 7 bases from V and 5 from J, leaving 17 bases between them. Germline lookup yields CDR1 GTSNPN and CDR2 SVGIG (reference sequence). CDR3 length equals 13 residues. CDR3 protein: CASIQAPGTEAFF. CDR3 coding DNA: TGTGCCTCGATACAGGCACCGGGGACTGAAGCTTTCTTT.

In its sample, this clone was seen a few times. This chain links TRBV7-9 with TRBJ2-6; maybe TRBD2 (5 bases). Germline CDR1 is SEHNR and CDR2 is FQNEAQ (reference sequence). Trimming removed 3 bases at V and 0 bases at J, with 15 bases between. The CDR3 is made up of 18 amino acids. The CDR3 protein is CASSLDLKRFSGANVLTF. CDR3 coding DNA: TGTGCCAGCAGCTTGGATCTTAAGCGGTTCTCTGGGGCCAACGTCCTGACTTTC.

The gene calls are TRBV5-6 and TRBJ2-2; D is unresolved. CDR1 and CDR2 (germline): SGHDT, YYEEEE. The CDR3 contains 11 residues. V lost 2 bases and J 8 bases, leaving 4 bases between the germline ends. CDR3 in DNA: TGTGCCAGCAGCTTCAGGGGGGAGCTGTTTTTT. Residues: CASSFRGELFF.

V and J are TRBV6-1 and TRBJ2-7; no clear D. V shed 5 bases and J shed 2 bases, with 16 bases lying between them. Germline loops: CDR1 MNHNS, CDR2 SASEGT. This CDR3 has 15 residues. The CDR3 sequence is CASSFNLPVPYEQYF. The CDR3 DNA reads TGTGCCAGCAGTTTCAACCTGCCGGTCCCCTACGAGCAGTACTTC.

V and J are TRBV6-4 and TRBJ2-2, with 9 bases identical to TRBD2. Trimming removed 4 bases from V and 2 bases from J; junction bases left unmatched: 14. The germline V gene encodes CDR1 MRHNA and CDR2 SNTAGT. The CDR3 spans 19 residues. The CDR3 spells CASSVGGTTSGFNTGELFF. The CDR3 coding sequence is TGTGCCAGCAGTGTTGGGGGCACGACTAGCGGATTCAACACCGGGGAGCTGTTTTTT.

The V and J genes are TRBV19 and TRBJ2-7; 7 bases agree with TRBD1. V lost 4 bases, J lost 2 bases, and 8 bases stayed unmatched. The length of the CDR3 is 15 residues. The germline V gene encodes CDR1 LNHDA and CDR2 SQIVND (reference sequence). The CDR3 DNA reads TGTGCCAGTAGTAATCTGGACAGGCTCCCCTACGAGCAGTACTTC. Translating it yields CASSNLDRLPYEQYF. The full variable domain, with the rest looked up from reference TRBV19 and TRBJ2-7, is DGGITQSPKYLFRKEGQNVTLSCEQNLNHDAMYWYRQDPGQGLRLIYYSQIVNDFQKGDIAEGYSVSREKKESFPLTVTSAQKNPTAFYLCASSNLDRLPYEQYFGPGTRLTVT.

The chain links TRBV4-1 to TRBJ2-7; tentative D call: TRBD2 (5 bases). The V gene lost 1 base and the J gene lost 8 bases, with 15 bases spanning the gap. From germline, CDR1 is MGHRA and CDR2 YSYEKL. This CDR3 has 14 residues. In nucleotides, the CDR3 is TGCGCCAGCAGCCAAGGTACGCGAGGGAGTCAGCAGTACTTC. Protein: CASSQGTRGSQQYF.

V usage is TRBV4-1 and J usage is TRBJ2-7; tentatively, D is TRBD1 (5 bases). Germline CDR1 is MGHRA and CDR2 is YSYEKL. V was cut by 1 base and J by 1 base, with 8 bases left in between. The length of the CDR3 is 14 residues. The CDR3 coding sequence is TGCGCCAGCAGCCAAGTTGCAGGGTCCTACGAGCAGTACTTC. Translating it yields CASSQVAGSYEQYF.

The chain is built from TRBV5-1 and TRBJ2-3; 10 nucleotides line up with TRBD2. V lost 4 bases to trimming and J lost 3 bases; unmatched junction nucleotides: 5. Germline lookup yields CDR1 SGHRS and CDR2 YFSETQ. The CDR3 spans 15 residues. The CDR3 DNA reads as TGCGCCAGCAGCACGGGACTAGCGAGGACAGATACGCAGTATTTT. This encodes CASSTGLARTDTQYF.

The CDR3 spells CASSDRVYEQYF. The CDR3 DNA is TGTGCCAGCAGTGATAGGGTATACGAGCAGTACTTC. The rearrangement uses TRBV28 and TRBJ2-7; D unresolved. The V and J ends lost 5 bases and 4 bases respectively, with 9 bases between them. The CDR3 is 12 residues long. Per germline, CDR1 MDHEN and CDR2 SYDVKM.